This paragraph reports one T cell receptor beta chain. As yet, its antigen is unknown. The protocol was immunoSEQ multiplex PCR, while the TCRdb copy is restricted to in-frame clones and leaves out a portion. The sample has some 2,000 clones, approximately 78% seen once. This sample stems from a study of chemoradiotherapy in HPV16-positive cancers. Study results and caveats: Better recurrence-free survival went with HPV-responsive T-cell expansion in HPV16-positive patients. Functional assays defining HPV-specific T cells used only a couple of HPV16-positive patients. Candidate HPV-specific clones and E7-related TCR motifs grew in tumor during treatment.

The germline gives CDR1 SGDLS, CDR2 YYNGEE. Trimming took 7 bases from V and 9 from J; bases not matched to a gene: 10. The CDR3 totals 13 residues. Over chemoradiotherapy, repertoires were sampled more than once. The receptor was isolated from a human donor with HPV-associated anogenital cancer. The chain carries TRBV9 and TRBJ2-1; TRBD1 matches 7 bases. The sample here was tumor tissue, taken from a patient who underwent chemoradiotherapy. The CDR3 region is CASSLGGRSEQFF. CDR3 sequence (DNA): TGTGCCAGCTCTTTAGGGGGCCGCAGTGAGCAGTTCTTC.